A selection of T cell receptor beta chains follows, all from one sample in a study of early T cells in non-severe SARS-CoV-2 infection. TCRdb ran MiXCR on the 5' RACE reads and lists one entry per CDR3 protein. The table has tens of thousands of distinct CDR3 sequences, about 4.4% seen once. Source material: whole blood. The receptor source for this set is an adult who was a healthcare worker with PCR-confirmed SARS-CoV-2 infection or an uninfected control (not recorded which). CDR3s include the opening cysteine and the closing phenylalanine or tryptophan. The D gene is left open where the match is weak. Some rows mark clone size as missing; the rest say once, few, many or name a class of expanded clone.

j_call | v_call | d_call | clone_size | cdr3_nt | cdr3_aa
TRBJ1-4 | TRBV5-1 | . | . | TGCGCCAGCAGCTTGGAGCCGGGATCCCCTAGGGGTGAAAAACTGTTTTTT | CASSLEPGSPRGEKLFF
TRBJ2-1 | TRBV7-8 | TRBD2 | many | TGTGCCAGCAGCTTCCGGACTAGCGGGGTGTACAATGAGCAGTTCTTC | CASSFRTSGVYNEQFF
TRBJ2-5 | TRBV29-1 | TRBD1 | many | TGCAGCGTTGGGGGACAGGGAGAGACCCAGTACTTC | CSVGGQGETQYF
TRBJ1-5 | TRBV2 | . | . | TGTGCCAGCAGTAGGACAGCCCGCAATCAGCCCCAGCATTTT | CASSRTARNQPQHF
TRBJ2-3 | TRBV24-1 | TRBD1 | many | TGTGCCACCAGTGACCCCATCGGACAGGGGATCACAGATACGCAGTATTTT | CATSDPIGQGITDTQYF
TRBJ2-3 | TRBV3-1 | . | many | TGTGCCAGCAGCCGCATCTCGAGGACTCAACGGGATACGCAGTATTTT | CASSRISRTQRDTQYF
TRBJ2-5 | TRBV11-2 | . | many | TGTGCCAGCAGCCCTCTCCGGGACCCCGGTGTAGGGACCCAGTACTTC | CASSPLRDPGVGTQYF
TRBJ2-7 | TRBV18 | . | many | TGTGCCAGCTCACTAAGCGGCCCCTACGAGCAGTACTTC | CASSLSGPYEQYF
TRBJ2-7 | TRBV7-2 | TRBD2 | many | TGTGCCAGCAGCTTAGTAGGCGGGAGGTACGAGCAGTACTTC | CASSLVGGRYEQYF
TRBJ2-1 | TRBV7-6 | TRBD2 | many | TGTGCCAGCAGCTTAGGAGCGGGGCGAGCCTACAATGAGCAGTTCTTC | CASSLGAGRAYNEQFF
TRBJ2-5 | TRBV7-3 | . | many | TGTGCCAGCAGCTTAAGGGTCCAAGAGACCCAGTACTTC | CASSLRVQETQYF
TRBJ2-3 | TRBV19 | . | . | TGTGCCAGTAGTATTGGAATCCTCAGCACAGATACGCAGTATTTT | CASSIGILSTDTQYF
TRBJ1-2 | TRBV20-1 | TRBD1 | . | TGCAGTGCCATACAGGGGAACTATGGCTACACCTTC | CSAIQGNYGYTF
TRBJ2-7 | TRBV28 | . | many | TGTGCCAGCAGTTTACTGCCGGGGGCAGGGAAAGCCTACGAGCAGTACTTC | CASSLLPGAGKAYEQYF
TRBJ1-2 | TRBV28 | . | few | TGTGCCAGCAGTCTACGACAGTCAGTCTATGGCTACACCTTC | CASSLRQSVYGYTF
TRBJ2-7 | TRBV7-6 | TRBD2 | many | TGTGCCAGCAGCTTAGAACTAGCGGGAGGGGAGAGCTACGAGCAGTACTTC | CASSLELAGGESYEQYF
TRBJ1-1 | TRBV28 | . | many | TGTGCCAGCAGTTTCCCCGACTCCGGGAACACTGAAGCTTTCTTT | CASSFPDSGNTEAFF
TRBJ2-2 | TRBV11-3 | TRBD2 | many | TGTGCCAGCCAAGGGGGACTAGGCTCTACCGGGGAGCTGTTTTTT | CASQGGLGSTGELFF
TRBJ2-2 | TRBV4-2 | . | . | TGTGCCAGCAGCCTTAGGGAGAGGAACACCGGGGAGCTGTTTTTT | CASSLRERNTGELFF